This TCR beta chain was retrieved from a study of neurological immune-mediated disorders. Findings and limits, study-wide: The level of TCR clonal expansion was highest in patients with HTLV-1-associated myelopathy and lowest in multiple sclerosis, where it fell below the level seen in healthy controls. No expanded-clone CDR3 amino acid sequence recurred across subjects, suggesting private TCR-beta repertoires. None of the features examined (clinical or MRI) was associated with the multiple sclerosis repertoire cluster.

Time point indicated: longitudinal time-point 2. In germline, CDR1 is SGHRS, CDR2 YFSETQ. The CDR3 has 15 amino acids. V lost 0 bases, J lost 0 bases, and 7 bases lay in between. This clonotype has ten or more counts. Its antigen is undetermined. The cDNA was synthesized by 5'RACE incorporating 10-nucleotide random UMIs. From the 5' RACE reads, TCRdb called clonotypes with MiXCR, one entry per CDR3 protein. The repertoire holds some 87,000 distinct CDR3 sequences, 5% to 6% seen once, with 7.9% in the top ten. The receptor was derived from a woman aged 55-75 years with multiple sclerosis. The V call is TRBV5-1, the J call TRBJ1-3; D is uncertain. Source material: PBMCs. The CDR3 here is CASSLAQTSGNTIYF. The CDR3, as DNA: TGCGCCAGCAGCTTGGCCCAGACCTCTGGAAACACCATATATTTT.